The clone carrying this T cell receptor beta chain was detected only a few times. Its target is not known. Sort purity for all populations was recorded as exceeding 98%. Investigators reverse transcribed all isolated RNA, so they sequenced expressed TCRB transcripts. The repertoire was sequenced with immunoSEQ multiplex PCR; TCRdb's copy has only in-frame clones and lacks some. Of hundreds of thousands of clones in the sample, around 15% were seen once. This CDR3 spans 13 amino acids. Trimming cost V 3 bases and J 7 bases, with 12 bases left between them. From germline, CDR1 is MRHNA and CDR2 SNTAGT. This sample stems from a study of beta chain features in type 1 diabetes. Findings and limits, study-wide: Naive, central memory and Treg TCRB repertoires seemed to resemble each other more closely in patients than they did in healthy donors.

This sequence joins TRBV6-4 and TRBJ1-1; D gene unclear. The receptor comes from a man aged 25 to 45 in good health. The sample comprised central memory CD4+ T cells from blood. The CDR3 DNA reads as TGTGCCAGCAGTGAGGTGGAGGGCAGTGAAGCTTTCTTT. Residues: CASSEVEGSEAFF.